This entry features one T cell receptor (beta chain) sequence. This record comes from a study of blood T cell repertoires in COVID-19. Turning to the study itself: Sites in the United States, Italy and Spain provided acute and convalescent COVID-19 samples. Sample material is recorded as cDNA or gDNA derived from T cells, B-cell-depleted T cells, or PBMCs.

This CDR3 region has 15 residues. Trimming removed 0 bases from V and 4 bases from J, with 11 bases in between. Per germline, CDR1 SGHRS and CDR2 YFSETQ. In the authors' workflow: Amplified reference gene primers provided the basis for estimating nucleated cell counts. Libraries were prepared by immunoSEQ multiplex PCR; TCRdb keeps only in-frame clonotypes and omits some of them. V, J and clone size are those of that table, while D and trimming were read from the DNA. Of around 300,000 clones listed, 75% to 90% are singletons. Sequencing input: PBMCs or T cells enriched from blood (not recorded which). The origin of this receptor is a woman between 18 and 30 years old who had recovered from COVID-19. The rearrangement joins TRBV5-1 to TRBJ1-5; tentative D call: TRBD1 (6 bases). CDR3 sequence reads: CASSLEGGRNQPQHF. CDR3 nucleotides: TGCGCCAGCAGCTTGGAGGGGGGGAGGAATCAGCCCCAGCATTTT.